The T cell receptor beta chain described here comes from a study of radiotherapy plus CTLA-4 blockade in lung cancer (dated by TCRdb to between 2018 and 2020). Study-wide context: Among the enrolled patients, around 17% had an objective response, and around 31% reached disease control.

The library was built by means of the immunoSEQ multiplex PCR assay. TCRdb provides this immuneACCESS table in a form limited to in-frame rearrangements. Some clones are lacking; in checked studies, under half of them reflect an unresolved V gene, and why the rest are absent is not known. The sample table records some 110,000 clones; about four fifths of these occur just once. The ten most abundant clones make up about 3.3% of the sample. The study tested focal radiation therapy combined with CTLA-4 blockade (ipilimumab) in patients with chemo-refractory metastatic non-small-cell lung cancer. This clone was picked up a small number of times. What antigen it recognizes has not been identified. Per-base qualities were not stored, and no clone one base away is much larger. General conclusions and limits of the study: The strongest predictors of response, as reported, were early dynamic changes in blood T cell clones along with a rise in serum interferon-beta after radiation. After treatment with radiotherapy and ipilimumab, TCR clones that came from tumors expanded in the peripheral blood.

Taken from cysteine to phenylalanine, the CDR3 has 12 residues. Only the CDR3 DNA stays, 36 bases, in frame from base 1. The V end loses 6 bases and the J end loses 8 bases, and a stretch of 10 bases separates them. The CDR1 and CDR2 encoded by the germline V gene (reference sequence) are LNHDA and SQIVND. The origin of this receptor is a human donor with non-small cell lung cancer that progressed on radiotherapy plus ipilimumab. Some clones in this sample may be carry-over from other donors' samples. The chain was built from TRBV19 and TRBJ1-4, with TRBD1 tentatively as D gene (5 bases match). The sequences come from peripheral blood, collected from a patient treated with radiotherapy plus ipilimumab. The DNA is TGTGCCAGTAGGCAGGACAAGGAAAAACTGTTTTTT. Its protein is CASRQDKEKLFF.